The entry that follows covers one TCR beta chain sequence. The data belong to a study of control samples from healthy donors and cancer patients. CDR3 size: 11 residues. Germline CDR1 SQVTM, CDR2 ANQGSEA. Generated by immunoSEQ multiplex PCR, the TCRdb table keeps only in-frame clones and is missing some. This table has about 160,000 clones, around 90% appearing once. This sequence joins TRBV29-1 and TRBJ2-3; 7 bases agree with TRBD2. Sequencing was performed on blood. This TCR derives from a man aged 30 to 45 in good health. The CDR3 region is CSRLAGDTQYF. As DNA, the CDR3 is TGCAGTAGACTAGCTGGAGATACGCAGTATTTT.